The 20 T cell receptor beta chains given below trace back to one sample, sequenced in a study of identical twins. TCRdb re-called the 5' RACE reads with MiXCR, one entry per CDR3 protein. Here the sample spans about 210,000 distinct CDR3 sequences, around a tenth being singletons. Sequencing input: memory (CD45RO+) T cells sorted from blood. The receptor set was obtained from a woman aged 18-35 years in good health.

This clonotype was seen repeatedly, ten times or more. The chain links TRBV6-6 to TRBJ1-2; maybe TRBD1 (6 bases). The CDR3 is 12 residues long. Between the trimmed V and J ends, which lost 7 bases and 9 bases, there was a span of 15 bases. The germline V gene has CDR1 MNHNY and CDR2 SVGAGI (reference sequence). The CDR3 DNA is TGTGCCAGCAATGACGAGGGGGGTCGCTACACCTTC. This codes for CASNDEGGRYTF.

This clonotype was counted many times. The genes are TRBV5-1 and TRBJ1-1; no clear D gene. Germline V gene lookup returns CDR1 SGHRS and CDR2 YFSETQ. The CDR3 is 14 amino acids. The ends were cut back, 5 bases at V and 0 bases at J, with 11 bases in the middle. CDR3 sequence: CASRNGPMNTEAFF. CDR3 coding DNA: TGCGCCAGCAGGAACGGTCCCATGAACACTGAAGCTTTCTTT.

This clonotype was seen many times. V gene TRBV2 combines with J gene TRBJ1-5; 8 positions agree with TRBD1. This CDR3 region has 13 residues. Germline loops: CDR1 SNHLY, CDR2 FYNNEI. The V segment lost 8 bases and the J segment 6 bases; nucleotides outside the gene matches: 6. In nucleotides, the CDR3 is TGTGCCAGCGGAAGACAGGGGATTCAGCCCCAGCATTTT. Translation gives CASGRQGIQPQHF.

This clonotype has only a few counts. The V call is TRBV11-2, the J call TRBJ2-2; 11 nucleotides match TRBD2. This CDR3 comprises 13 residues. After removal of 7 bases from V and 7 bases from J, the junction contained 2 bases not matched to a gene. Looked up from germline, CDR1 is SGHAT and CDR2 is FQNNGV. CDR3 region: CASKLAGVGELFF. CDR3 coding DNA: TGTGCCAGCAAACTAGCGGGAGTCGGGGAGCTGTTTTTT.

V is TRBV7-8 and J is TRBJ2-1; TRBD1 aligns across 8 bases. Germline values: CDR1 SGHVS, CDR2 FQNEAQ. V lost 1 base and J lost 10; bases outside the gene matches: 9. This CDR3 has 15 residues. In nucleotides, the CDR3 is TGTGCCAGCAGCTTAGGAGGCCAGGGGGCAAAGGAGCAGTTCTTC. This gives the protein CASSLGGQGAKEQFF.

This chain joins TRBV3-1 and TRBJ2-7; D is uncertain. From germline, CDR1 is LGHDT and CDR2 YNNKEL (reference sequence). The CDR3 runs to 12 residues. Between the trimmed V and J ends, which lost 4 bases and 0 bases, there was a span of 4 bases. CDR3: CASSLHSYEQYF. In DNA, the CDR3 is TGTGCCAGCAGCCTCCACTCCTACGAGCAGTACTTC.

This chain links TRBV7-9 with TRBJ2-2; 7 bases fit TRBD2. Germline CDR1 is SEHNR and CDR2 is FQNEAQ (reference sequence). This CDR3 is 15 amino acids long. V shed 8 bases, J shed 6 bases, and the junction held 12 bases outside the gene matches. Here the CDR3 DNA reads TGTGCCAGCCTAGGCGGCGGGGGTATGGCCGGGGAGCTGTTTTTT. Encoded protein: CASLGGGGMAGELFF.

This clonotype was seen a handful of times. This chain connects TRBV5-6 to TRBJ2-5, with 7 bases lining up with TRBD2. This CDR3 is 13 amino acids long. V was pared by 4 bases and J by 4 bases, with 4 bases of the junction left unmatched. The V gene's germline CDR1 is SGHDT and CDR2 YYEEEE. In DNA, the CDR3 is TGTGCCAGCAGCCGGACTAGGCGAGAGACCCAGTACTTC. Its protein product is CASSRTRRETQYF.

The rearrangement joins TRBV7-9 to TRBJ2-1, with 10 bases that match TRBD2. Looked up from germline, CDR1 is SEHNR and CDR2 is FQNEAQ (reference sequence). The CDR3 is 16 amino acids. Trimming at V came to 7 bases and at J to 0 bases, leaving 6 bases not matched to a gene. The CDR3 bases are TGTGCCAGCACCCTTTCTAGCGGGGGCTCCTACAATGAGCAGTTCTTC. It encodes CASTLSSGGSYNEQFF.

This clonotype was seen ten or more times. The chain has TRBV6-5 and TRBJ2-7, with TRBD2 matching 9 bases. Unmatched junction bases numbered 0, after V lost 4 bases and J lost 5 bases. The germline CDR1 and CDR2 sequences are MNHEY and SVGAGI. The CDR3 is 12 residues long. The CDR3 coding sequence is TGTGCCAGCAGTTTAGCGGGAGACGAGCAGTACTTC. It is translated as CASSLAGDEQYF.

The chain is built from TRBV19 and TRBJ2-3; 7 nucleotides align to TRBD2. CDR1 is LNHDA and CDR2 is SQIVND in the germline V gene (reference sequence). J was trimmed by 5 bases and V by 5 bases; bases with no gene match: 10. This CDR3 comprises 15 residues. The CDR3 loop is CASSLTSSAGDTQYF. The CDR3, as DNA: TGTGCCAGTAGTCTGACTAGCTCAGCCGGAGATACGCAGTATTTT.

There are many counts of this clonotype. The chain joins TRBV27 to TRBJ2-5; D not certain. The CDR3 length is 12 residues. V lost 4 bases to trimming and J lost 5 bases, with 8 bases between them. Germline V gene data show CDR1 as MNHEY and CDR2 as SMNVEV (reference sequence). In DNA form, the CDR3 reads TGTGCCAGCAGTTCCCTCGGGGAGACCCAGTACTTC. This gives the protein CASSSLGETQYF.

V and J are TRBV10-1 and TRBJ2-2; D possibly corresponds to TRBD2 (5 bases). Germline V lookup: CDR1 WNHNN, CDR2 SYGVQD (reference sequence). Trimming removed 6 bases from V and 8 bases from J, with 13 bases in between. This CDR3 spans 13 amino acids. As DNA, the CDR3 is TGCGCCAGCAGGATGGACGGGGAAGGGGAGCTGTTTTTT. Translation gives CASRMDGEGELFF.

This chain connects TRBV20-1 to TRBJ1-2; 10 bases align to TRBD1. J lost 2 bases, V lost 7 bases, and 4 bases had no gene match. Per the germline V gene, CDR1 is DFQATT and CDR2 is SNEGSKA (reference sequence). The CDR3 covers 13 residues. The CDR3 bases are TGCAGTGTTCCGGGACAGGGGAACTATGGCTACACCTTC. Residues: CSVPGQGNYGYTF.

This clonotype has more than one count but fewer than ten. The J gene is TRBJ2-1, the V gene TRBV6-2 or TRBV6-3; no firm D call. Germline CDR1 reads MNHEY; CDR2 reads SVGEGT. Trimming took off 6 bases at V and 8 bases at J, with 8 bases between the two ends. This CDR3 has 11 residues. Here the CDR3 reads CASRTAHEQFF. CDR3 nucleotide sequence: TGTGCCAGCAGGACGGCACATGAGCAGTTCTTC.

This clonotype was detected a few times. The chain is built from TRBV9 and TRBJ2-7, with D possibly being TRBD2 (5 bases). Looked up from germline, CDR1 is SGDLS and CDR2 is YYNGEE. The V end was cut by 3 bases, the J end by 1 base, with 8 bases between. The CDR3 sequence is 13 residues long. The CDR3 nucleotides are TGTGCCAGCAGCGCCGGGAATTCCTACGAGCAGTACTTC. Translation gives CASSAGNSYEQYF.

The V call is TRBV15, the J call TRBJ2-2; TRBD2 aligns across 7 bases. Trimming cost V 6 bases and J 0 bases; bases outside gene matches: 1. The CDR3 has 14 amino acids. The germline V gene encodes CDR1 LNHNV and CDR2 YYDKDF (reference sequence). CDR3 DNA sequence: TGTGCCACCAGGACTAGCCCGAACACCGGGGAGCTGTTTTTT. Protein product: CATRTSPNTGELFF.

This clonotype has just a few counts. The V and J genes are TRBV5-1 and TRBJ1-1; D is unresolved. Germline V CDR1 and CDR2: SGHRS, YFSETQ. Trimming took off 4 bases at V and 6 bases at J, with 13 bases between the two ends. The CDR3 is made up of 13 amino acids. The CDR3 nucleotides are TGCGCCAGCAGCCTGACGGCAGGCTCTGAAGCTTTCTTT. Protein product: CASSLTAGSEAFF.

This chain connects TRBV9 to TRBJ1-1; D gene ambiguous. The V end was cut by 0 bases, the J end by 0 bases, with 6 bases between. The CDR3 contains 14 residues. The germline CDR1 and CDR2 sequences are SGDLS and YYNGEE. The CDR3 DNA sequence: TGTGCCAGCAGCGTAGCTCCATTGAACACTGAAGCTTTCTTT. This sequence encodes CASSVAPLNTEAFF.

This clonotype was recorded a few times. CDR3 residues: CSAILAGGRWETQYF. The CDR3 DNA sequence: TGCAGTGCTATTCTAGCGGGAGGAAGGTGGGAGACCCAGTACTTC. The chain joins TRBV20-1 to TRBJ2-5, with 11 positions matching TRBD2. CDR1 is DFQATT and CDR2 is SNEGSKA in the germline V gene (reference sequence). The CDR3 covers 15 residues. V shed 4 bases, J shed 5 bases, and the junction held 9 bases outside the gene matches.